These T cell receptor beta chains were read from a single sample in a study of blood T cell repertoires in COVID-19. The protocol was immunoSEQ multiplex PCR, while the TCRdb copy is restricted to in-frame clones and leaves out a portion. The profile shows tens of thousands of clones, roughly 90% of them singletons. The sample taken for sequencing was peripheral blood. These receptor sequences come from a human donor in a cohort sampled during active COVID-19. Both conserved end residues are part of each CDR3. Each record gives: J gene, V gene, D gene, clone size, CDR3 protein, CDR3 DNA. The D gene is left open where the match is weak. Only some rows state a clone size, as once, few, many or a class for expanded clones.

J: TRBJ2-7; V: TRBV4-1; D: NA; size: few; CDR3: CASSQERLRGGVSYEQYF; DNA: TGCGCCAGCAGCCAAGAGCGATTAAGAGGCGGGGTTAGCTACGAGCAGTACTTC
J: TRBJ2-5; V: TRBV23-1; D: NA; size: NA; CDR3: CASSPSTGPQETQYF; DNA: TGCGCCAGCAGTCCCTCGACAGGACCCCAAGAGACCCAGTACTTC
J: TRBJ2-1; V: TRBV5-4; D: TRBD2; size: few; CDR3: CASSPASGRAPNEQFF; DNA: TGTGCCAGCAGCCCTGCTAGCGGGAGGGCCCCAAATGAGCAGTTCTTC
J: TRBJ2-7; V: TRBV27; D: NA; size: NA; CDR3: CASSLSKRSEQYF; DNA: TGTGCCAGCAGTTTATCGAAAAGGAGCGAGCAGTACTTC
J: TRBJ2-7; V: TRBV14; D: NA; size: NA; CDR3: CASSQVIGHTYEQYF; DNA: TGTGCCAGCAGCCAAGTGATTGGGCACACCTACGAGCAGTACTTC
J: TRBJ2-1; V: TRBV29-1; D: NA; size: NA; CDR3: CSVEAESSYNEQFF; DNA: TGCAGCGTTGAGGCTGAAAGCTCCTACAATGAGCAGTTCTTC
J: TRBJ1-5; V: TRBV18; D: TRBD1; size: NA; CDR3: CASSIQGATQPQHF; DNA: TGTGCCAGCTCAATCCAGGGGGCTACTCAGCCCCAGCATTTT
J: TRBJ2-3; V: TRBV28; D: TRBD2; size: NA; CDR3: CASSFGGRARSRDTQYF; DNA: TGTGCCAGCAGTTTTGGCGGGAGGGCCCGGAGTAGAGATACGCAGTATTTT
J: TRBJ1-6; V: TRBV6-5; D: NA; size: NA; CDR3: CASSYSRQVDNSPLHF; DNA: TGTGCCAGCAGTTACTCGAGACAGGTCGACAATTCACCCCTCCACTTT
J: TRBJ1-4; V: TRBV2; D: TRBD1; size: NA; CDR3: CASSKQGSFNEKLFF; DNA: TGTGCCAGCAGTAAACAGGGGTCTTTTAATGAAAAACTGTTTTTT
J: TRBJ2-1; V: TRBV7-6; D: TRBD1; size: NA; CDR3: CASSFNRGGYNEQFF; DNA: TGTGCCAGCAGCTTTAACAGGGGCGGATACAATGAGCAGTTCTTC
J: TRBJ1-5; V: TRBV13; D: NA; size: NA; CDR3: CASSLGGEWGQPQHF; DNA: TGTGCCAGCAGCTTAGGAGGGGAATGGGGTCAGCCCCAGCATTTT
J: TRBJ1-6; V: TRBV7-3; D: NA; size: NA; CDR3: CASSLTPMNSPLHF; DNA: TGTGCCAGCAGCTTAACGCCTATGAATTCACCCCTCCACTTT
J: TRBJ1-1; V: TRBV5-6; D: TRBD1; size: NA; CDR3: CASSPSPRDRLNTEAFF; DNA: TGTGCCAGCAGCCCATCCCCGAGGGACAGGTTGAACACTGAAGCTTTCTTT
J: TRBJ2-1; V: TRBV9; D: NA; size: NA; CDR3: CASSVGRTYNEQFF; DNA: TGTGCCAGCAGCGTGGGGAGGACCTACAATGAGCAGTTCTTC
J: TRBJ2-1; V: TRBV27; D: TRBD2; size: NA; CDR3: CASSWGGVDNEQFF; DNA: TGTGCCAGCAGTTGGGGGGGGGTGGACAATGAGCAGTTCTTC
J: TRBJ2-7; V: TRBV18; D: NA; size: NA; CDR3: CASSPGRDNEQYF; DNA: TGTGCCAGCTCACCGGGTCGAGACAACGAGCAGTACTTC
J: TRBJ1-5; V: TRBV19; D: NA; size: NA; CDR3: CASSTGQNNQPQHF; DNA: TGTGCCAGTAGTACAGGACAGAACAATCAGCCCCAGCATTTT
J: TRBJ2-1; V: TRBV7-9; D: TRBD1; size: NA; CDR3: CASSSGQVRFNEQFF; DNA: TGTGCCAGCAGCTCGGGACAGGTCCGCTTCAATGAGCAGTTCTTC
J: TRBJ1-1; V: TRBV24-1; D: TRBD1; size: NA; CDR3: CATSDRTGERGFF; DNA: TGTGCCACCAGTGACCGGACAGGGGAAAGGGGGTTCTTT
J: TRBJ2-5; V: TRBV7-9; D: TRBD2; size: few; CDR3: CASSLAGAETQYF; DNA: TGTGCCAGCAGCTTGGCGGGAGCAGAGACCCAGTACTTC
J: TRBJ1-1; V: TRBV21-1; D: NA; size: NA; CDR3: CASSSDRGGASNTEAFF; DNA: TGTGCCAGCAGCAGCGATAGGGGGGGCGCGTCAAACACTGAAGCTTTCTTT
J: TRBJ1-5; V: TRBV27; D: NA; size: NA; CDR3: CASRRGAGQPQHF; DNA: TGTGCCAGCAGGCGGGGCGCGGGTCAGCCCCAGCATTTT
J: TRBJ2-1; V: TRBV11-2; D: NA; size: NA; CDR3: CASTPKGGGEQFF; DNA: TGTGCCAGCACTCCTAAGGGAGGGGGTGAGCAGTTCTTC
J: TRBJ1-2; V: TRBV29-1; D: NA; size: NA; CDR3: CIVQGNYGYTF; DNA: TGCATCGTGCAGGGGAACTATGGCTACACCTTC
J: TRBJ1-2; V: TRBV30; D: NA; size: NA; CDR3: CAWSVRQGGGYTF; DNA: TGTGCCTGGAGTGTACGTCAGGGTGGTGGCTACACCTTC
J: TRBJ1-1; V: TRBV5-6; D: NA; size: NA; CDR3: CASRGRNTEAFF; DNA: TGTGCCAGCAGGGGGCGAAACACTGAAGCTTTCTTT
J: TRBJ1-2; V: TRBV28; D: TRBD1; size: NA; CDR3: CASRQGQGGDYTF; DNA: TGTGCCAGCAGACAAGGGCAGGGGGGTGACTACACCTTC
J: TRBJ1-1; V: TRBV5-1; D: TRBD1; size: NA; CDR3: CASSFTGTGGINTEAFF; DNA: TGCGCCAGCAGCTTCACCGGGACAGGGGGAATAAACACTGAAGCTTTCTTT
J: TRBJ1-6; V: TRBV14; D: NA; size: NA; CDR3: CASSQVFRNSPLHF; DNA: TGTGCCAGCAGCCAAGTGTTTCGGAATTCACCCCTCCACTTT
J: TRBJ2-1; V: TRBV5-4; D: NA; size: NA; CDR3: CASSLDRAISYNEQFF; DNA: TGTGCCAGCAGCTTGGACAGAGCCATCTCCTACAATGAGCAGTTCTTC
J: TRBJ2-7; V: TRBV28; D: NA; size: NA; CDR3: CASTGSRAYEQYF; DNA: TGTGCCAGCACGGGGTCTCGAGCCTACGAGCAGTACTTC
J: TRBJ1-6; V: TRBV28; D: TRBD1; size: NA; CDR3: CASRSRTGGASPLHF; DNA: TGTGCCAGCAGAAGCAGGACAGGGGGAGCTTCACCCCTCCACTTT
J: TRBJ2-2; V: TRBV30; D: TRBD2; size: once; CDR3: CAWSDGSLAGPGELFF; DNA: TGTGCCTGGAGCGACGGGTCACTAGCGGGACCCGGGGAGCTGTTTTTT
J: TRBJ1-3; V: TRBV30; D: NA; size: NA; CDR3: CAWSVQTASGNTIYF; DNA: TGTGCCTGGAGTGTACAGACGGCTTCTGGAAACACCATATATTTT
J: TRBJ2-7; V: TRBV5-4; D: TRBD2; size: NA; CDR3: CASSLGAGADEQYF; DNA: TGTGCCAGCAGCTTGGGAGCGGGAGCTGACGAGCAGTACTTC
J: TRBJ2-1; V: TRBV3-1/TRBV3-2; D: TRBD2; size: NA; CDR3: CASSQDLAGVGSNEQFF; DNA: TGTGCCAGCAGCCAAGATCTAGCGGGAGTAGGTTCGAATGAGCAGTTCTTC
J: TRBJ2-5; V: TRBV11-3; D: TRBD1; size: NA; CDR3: CASSFKGARETQYF; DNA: TGTGCCAGCAGCTTTAAGGGGGCAAGAGAGACCCAGTACTTC
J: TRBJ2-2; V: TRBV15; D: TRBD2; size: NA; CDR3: CATTPGLVYPALAGELFF; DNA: TGTGCCACCACTCCGGGACTAGTTTACCCGGCGCTGGCCGGGGAGCTGTTTTTT
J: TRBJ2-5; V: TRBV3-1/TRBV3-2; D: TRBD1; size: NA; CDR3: CASSQGDRATQYF; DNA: TGTGCCAGCAGCCAAGGTGACAGGGCAACCCAGTACTTC
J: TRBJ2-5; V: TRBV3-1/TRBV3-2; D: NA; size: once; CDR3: CASSQEGCPHF; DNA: TGTGCCAGCAGCCAAGAGGGCTGCCCACACTTC
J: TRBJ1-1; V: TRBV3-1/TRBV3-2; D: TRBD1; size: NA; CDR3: CASSQKNLGQGAFF; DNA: TGTGCCAGCAGCCAAAAAAATTTGGGACAGGGGGCTTTCTTT
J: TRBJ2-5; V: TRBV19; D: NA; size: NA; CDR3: CASMGASRTQYF; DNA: TGTGCCAGTATGGGGGCCTCTCGAACCCAGTACTTC
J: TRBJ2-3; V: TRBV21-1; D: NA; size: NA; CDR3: CASSIRLAGHTDTQYF; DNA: TGTGCCAGCAGCATACGACTAGCGGGCCACACAGATACGCAGTATTTT
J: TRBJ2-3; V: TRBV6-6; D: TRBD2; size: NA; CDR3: CASSWTSGADTQYF; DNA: TGTGCCAGCAGTTGGACTAGCGGAGCGGATACGCAGTATTTT
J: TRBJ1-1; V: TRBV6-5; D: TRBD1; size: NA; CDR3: CASRVQGEAFF; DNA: TGTGCCAGCAGAGTACAGGGGGAAGCTTTCTTT
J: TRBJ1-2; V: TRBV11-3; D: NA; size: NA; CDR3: CASSPAGTNYGYTF; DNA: TGTGCCAGCAGCCCGGCAGGGACAAACTATGGCTACACCTTC
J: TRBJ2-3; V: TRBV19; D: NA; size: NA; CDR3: CASSRAADTQYF; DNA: TGTGCCAGTAGTAGGGCCGCAGATACGCAGTATTTT
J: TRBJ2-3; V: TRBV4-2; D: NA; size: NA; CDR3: CASSQATGRDGTDTQYF; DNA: TGTGCCAGCAGCCAAGCCACCGGCAGGGATGGGACAGATACGCAGTATTTT
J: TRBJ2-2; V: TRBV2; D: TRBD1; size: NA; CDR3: CASSRTGTGELFF; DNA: TGTGCCAGCAGTCGGACAGGGACCGGGGAGCTGTTTTTT
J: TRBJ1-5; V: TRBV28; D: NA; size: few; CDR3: CASSGLSNQPQHF; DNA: TGTGCCAGCAGTGGACTTAGCAATCAGCCCCAGCATTTT
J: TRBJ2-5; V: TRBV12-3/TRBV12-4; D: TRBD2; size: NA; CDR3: CASSLSGRETQYF; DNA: TGTGCCAGCAGCCTTAGCGGGAGGGAGACCCAGTACTTC
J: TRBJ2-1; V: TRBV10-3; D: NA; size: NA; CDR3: CAISDPRRGTSYNEQFF; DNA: TGTGCCATCAGTGATCCTCGCAGGGGCACCTCCTACAATGAGCAGTTCTTC
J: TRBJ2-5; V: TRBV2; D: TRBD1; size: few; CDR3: CASSRGLGETQYF; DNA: TGTGCCAGTTCCAGGGGGCTCGGGGAGACCCAGTACTTC
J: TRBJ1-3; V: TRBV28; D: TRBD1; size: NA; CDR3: CASSLTGAGGNTIYF; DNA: TGTGCCAGCAGTTTGACAGGGGCTGGCGGAAACACCATATATTTT